The T cell receptor beta chain described here comes from a study of regulatory T cells in long-lasting Graves disease. Points from the study as a whole: Segments TRBV28, TRBJ1-2 and TRBJ2-5 showed preferential usage in persistent disease.

This clonotype was seen a handful of times. The antigen is not known. The TCR beta library used iRepertoire HTBI primers with Arm-PCR amplification of CDR3. TCRdb re-analysed the multiplex PCR reads in MiXCR, keeping a single row per CDR3 protein. The data show roughly 700,000 distinct CDR3 sequences, around 30% seen once. The time point here: persistent/refractory GD, antithyroid drugs over 5 years with positive TRAb. The TCR library was prepared using RNA isolated from PBMCs. The patients included were those that came from an endocrinology department in Xi'an, China. The germline V gene has CDR1 DFQATT and CDR2 SNEGSKA (reference sequence). The CDR3 spans 15 residues. V was shortened by 4 bases and J by 6 bases, with 19 bases between the two germline ends.

This sample comprised peripheral blood mononuclear cells (PBMCs), obtained when the disease was refractory, from a patient treated with antithyroid drugs. This receptor was identified in a female donor with Graves disease. This rearrangement joins TRBV20-1 to TRBJ1-5; no clear D. The CDR3 sequence: CSANPDQRDGQPQHF. CDR3 DNA: TGCAGTGCTAACCCTGACCAAAGGGATGGTCAGCCCCAGCATTTT.